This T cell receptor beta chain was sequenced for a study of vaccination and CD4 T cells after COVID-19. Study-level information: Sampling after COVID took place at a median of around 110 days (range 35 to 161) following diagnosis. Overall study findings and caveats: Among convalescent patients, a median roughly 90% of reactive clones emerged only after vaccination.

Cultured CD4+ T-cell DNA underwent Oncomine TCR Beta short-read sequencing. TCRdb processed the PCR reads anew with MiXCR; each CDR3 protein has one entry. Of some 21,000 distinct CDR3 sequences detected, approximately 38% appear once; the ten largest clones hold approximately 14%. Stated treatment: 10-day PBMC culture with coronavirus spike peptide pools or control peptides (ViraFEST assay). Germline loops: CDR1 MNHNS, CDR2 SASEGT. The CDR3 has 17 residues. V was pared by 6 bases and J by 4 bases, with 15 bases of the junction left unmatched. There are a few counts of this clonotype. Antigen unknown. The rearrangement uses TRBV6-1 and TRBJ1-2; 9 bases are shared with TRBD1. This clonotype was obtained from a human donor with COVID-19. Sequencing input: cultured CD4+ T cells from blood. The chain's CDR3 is CASRTKEGQGTGYGYTF. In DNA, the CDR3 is TGTGCCAGCAGAACAAAGGAAGGACAGGGGACCGGCTATGGCTACACCTTC.